This T cell receptor beta chain was recorded in a study of OX40 agonist ivuxolimab in advanced cancers. This CDR3 comprises 14 residues. The V gene lost 4 bases and the J gene lost 1 base, with 10 bases spanning the gap. CDR1 is MNHNS, CDR2 SASEGT, per germline. The table came from immunoSEQ multiplex PCR; TCRdb's copy has only in-frame clones and leaves some out. The sample yields 10,000 to 15,000 clones, roughly 82% seen once. The sequenced sample was CD4+ or CD8+ T cells sorted from blood, obtained in a trial of the OX40 agonist ivuxolimab. The rearrangement uses TRBV6-1 and TRBJ1-1; D is undetermined. The source of this sequence is an adult with an advanced solid tumor such as melanoma, head and neck, liver or kidney cancer. The CDR3 nucleotides are TGTGCCAGCAGTGGGGAGGCTGGGAACACTGAAGCTTTCTTT. This sequence encodes CASSGEAGNTEAFF.